A single sample gave rise to the 20 T cell receptor beta chains below, sequenced in a study of cytomegalovirus exposure and HLA in healthy donors. Use of 60 Vbeta and 13 Jbeta primers characterized the PCR. Measured with immunoSEQ multiplex PCR; TCRdb has only the in-frame clones, and not every one. The sample holds tens of thousands of clones, around 85% seen once. Specimen: PBMCs. Receptors originate from a woman aged 30 to 39 in good health and CMV-seronegative.

The rearrangement joins TRBV7-9 to TRBJ2-3; unclear D gene. The ends were cut back, 5 bases at V and 0 bases at J, with 9 bases in the middle. Germline CDR1 and CDR2: SEHNR and FQNEAQ (reference sequence). This CDR3 spans 14 amino acids. The CDR3 loop is CASSPARSTDTQYF. CDR3 DNA sequence: TGTGCCAGCAGCCCCGCTCGGAGCACAGATACGCAGTATTTT.

This clone was detected only a few times. The rearrangement links TRBV4-1 to TRBJ1-1; D possibly corresponds to TRBD1 (6 bases). The V and J ends lost 0 bases and 5 bases respectively, with 16 bases between them. The CDR3 sequence is 16 residues long. Germline CDR1 is MGHRA and CDR2 is YSYEKL. CDR3 coding DNA: TGCGCCAGCAGCCAAGATAGGCGGGGGAGGGGGACTGAAGCTTTCTTT. Its translation: CASSQDRRGRGTEAFF.

The chain carries TRBV5-6 and TRBJ2-7; D possibly corresponds to TRBD1 (5 bases). V was pared by 0 bases and J by 5 bases, with 6 bases between. The CDR3 loop spans 12 amino acids. CDR1 is SGHDT, CDR2 YYEEEE, per germline. The CDR3 loop is CASSLGGHEQYV. CDR3 coding DNA: TGTGCCAGCAGCTTGGGGGGCCACGAGCAGTACGTC.

V is TRBV19 and J is TRBJ2-4, with 7 bases fitting TRBD1. Per germline, CDR1 LNHDA and CDR2 SQIVND (reference sequence). The CDR3 length is 16 residues. V was clipped by 7 bases and J by 2 bases; unmatched bases: 11. DNA for the CDR3: TGTGCCAGTACCCCGGGACAGACGTTAACCAAAAACATTCAGTACTTC. Residues: CASTPGQTLTKNIQYF.

This chain uses TRBV6-6 with TRBJ2-7, with TRBD2 matching over 9 bases. Germline CDR1 reads MNHNY; CDR2 reads SVGAGI (reference sequence). CDR3 length: 15 amino acids. Trimming removed 3 bases from V and 4 bases from J; junction bases left unmatched: 7. CDR3 bases: TGTGCCAGCAGTTATTCGTCTAGCGGGACTTACGAGCAGTACGTC. This gives the protein CASSYSSSGTYEQYV.

CDR3 protein: CASREMAGGPSYEQYF. For the CDR3, the DNA is TGCGCCAGCAGGGAAATGGCGGGGGGTCCTTCCTACGAGCAGTACTTC. The chain joins TRBV4-1 to TRBJ2-7; 8 bases align to TRBD2. CDR1 is MGHRA and CDR2 is YSYEKL in the germline V gene. The CDR3 loop spans 16 amino acids. V was clipped by 6 bases and J by 1 base; unmatched bases: 11.

The rearrangement joins TRBV4-1 to TRBJ1-6; 7 bases are a match to TRBD1. V trimming: 5 bases; J trimming: 5 bases; junction bases outside the gene matches: 6. This CDR3 region has 15 residues. The germline gives CDR1 MGHRA, CDR2 YSYEKL. CDR3 protein: CASSSQTGNNSPLHF. The CDR3 coding sequence is TGCGCCAGCAGCTCGCAGACAGGGAATAATTCACCCCTCCACTTT.

The chain employs TRBV9 and TRBJ2-3, with D perhaps matching TRBD2 (6 bases). The CDR3 is 15 residues long. The V and J ends lost 6 bases and 2 bases respectively, with 16 bases between them. The germline CDR1 and CDR2 sequences are SGDLS and YYNGEE. The CDR3 here is CASTISGLTTDTQYF. Written as DNA, the CDR3 is TGTGCCAGCACCATTAGCGGCCTCACCACAGATACGCAGTATTTT.

The chain employs TRBV11-2 and TRBJ2-1, with 7 bases aligning to TRBD2. There are 13 residues in the CDR3. The germline CDR1 and CDR2 sequences are SGHAT and FQNNGV. V trimming: 3 bases; J trimming: 6 bases; junction bases outside the gene matches: 2. CDR3 region: CASSFGGINEQFF. The CDR3 nucleotides read TGTGCCAGCAGCTTCGGGGGGATCAATGAGCAGTTCTTC.

The V and J genes are TRBV19 and TRBJ1-5; 7 bases map to TRBD1. J was trimmed by 2 bases and V by 1 base; bases with no gene match: 5. This CDR3 has 16 amino acids. The germline V gene has CDR1 LNHDA and CDR2 SQIVND (reference sequence). In DNA form, the CDR3 reads TGTGCCAGTAGTATAGCCACAGGGGTTGGCAATCAGCCCCAGCATTTT. Translation gives CASSIATGVGNQPQHF.

The chain recombines TRBV7-2 with TRBJ2-1, with a tentative D call TRBD2 (6 bases). The CDR3 consists of 15 residues. The germline gives CDR1 SGHTA, CDR2 FQGNSA. Trimming pared 3 bases from V and 0 bases from J, leaving 9 bases between. The CDR3 nucleotides are TGTGCCAGCAGCTTGGACGGGAGCTCCTACAATGAGCAGTTCTTC. It is translated as CASSLDGSSYNEQFF.

This sequence joins TRBV7-6 and TRBJ1-4; D gene ambiguous. V lost 6 bases to trimming and J lost 0 bases, with 8 bases between them. Germline V gives CDR1 SGHVS, CDR2 FNYEAQ. The CDR3 runs to 14 residues. The CDR3 here is CASSPESTNEKLFF. The CDR3 nucleotides are TGTGCCAGCAGTCCGGAGTCAACTAATGAAAAACTGTTTTTT.

J is TRBJ1-1 and V is TRBV5-8; D is unresolved. This CDR3 is built from 10 residues. From germline, CDR1 is SGHTS and CDR2 YDEGEE. V was shortened by 9 bases and J by 4 bases, with 7 bases between the two germline ends. The CDR3 spells CAIDFTEAFF. DNA of the CDR3: TGTGCCATAGACTTCACTGAAGCTTTCTTT.

The chain combines TRBV6-6 with TRBJ2-7; TRBD1 agrees at 8 bases. This CDR3 region has 14 residues. V lost 4 bases and J lost 1; bases outside the gene matches: 3. Germline V CDR1 and CDR2: MNHNY, SVGAGI (reference sequence). Written as DNA, the CDR3 is TGTGCCAGCAGTTCCGGGACAGGTTCCTACGAGCAGTACTTC. This encodes CASSSGTGSYEQYF.

This clone was observed a single time. The CDR3 region has the DNA TGTGCCAGCAGCTTAGTGACAGGGCAGAGCTCCTACGAGCAGTACTTC. It encodes CASSLVTGQSSYEQYF. The rearrangement uses TRBV7-9 and TRBJ2-7, with 7 bases lining up with TRBD1. This CDR3 is 16 amino acids long. The germline gives CDR1 SEHNR, CDR2 FQNEAQ (reference sequence). V lost 1 base and J lost 0; bases outside the gene matches: 6.

This chain links TRBV6-5 with TRBJ2-2; D gene unclear. Trimming pared 2 bases from V and 2 bases from J, leaving 12 bases between. Germline V lookup: CDR1 MNHEY, CDR2 SVGAGI. The CDR3 contains 16 residues. The CDR3 spells CASSYLRQANTGELFF. The CDR3 nucleotides are TGTGCCAGCAGTTACCTTAGGCAGGCCAACACCGGGGAGCTGTTTTTT.

The chain has TRBV19 and TRBJ2-7; no clear D. This CDR3 has 11 amino acids. V was pared by 9 bases and J by 5 bases, with 11 bases between. In germline, CDR1 is LNHDA, CDR2 SQIVND (reference sequence). The CDR3 is CASQATNEQYF. The CDR3 DNA follows: TGTGCCAGCCAGGCTACCAACGAGCAGTACTTC.

V is TRBV9 and J is TRBJ1-1; 12 bases map to TRBD1. Germline V gives CDR1 SGDLS, CDR2 YYNGEE. Losses at the gene ends were 2 bases for V and 7 bases for J; bases not matched to a gene: 3. The CDR3 totals 14 residues. The CDR3 region is CASSVGQGAGEAFF. Here the CDR3 DNA reads TGTGCCAGCAGCGTGGGACAGGGGGCTGGTGAAGCTTTCTTT.

CDR3 bases: TGCGCCAGCAGCCGAATACAGGGGGGCGATTCACCCCTCCACTTT. Protein: CASSRIQGGDSPLHF. This chain uses TRBV4-3 with TRBJ1-6; TRBD1 aligns across 8 bases. Germline V lookup: CDR1 LGHNA, CDR2 YSLEER. CDR3 length equals 15 residues. Unmatched junction bases numbered 7, after V lost 4 bases and J lost 8 bases.

This CDR3 reads CASSMVFRGEKLFF. The CDR3 nucleotides are TGTGCCAGTAGTATGGTTTTCAGGGGAGAAAAACTGTTTTTT. This sequence joins TRBV19 and TRBJ1-4, with TRBD1 as a possible D gene (6 bases). Germline values: CDR1 LNHDA, CDR2 SQIVND (reference sequence). Trimming cost V 3 bases and J 8 bases, with 13 bases left between them. CDR3 length equals 14 residues.